The clone carrying this TCR beta chain showed up many times. This entry belongs to a study of T cells in Graves' hyperthyroidism and ophthalmopathy. With a duration under 2 months, the hyperthyroidism was newly diagnosed in patients aged 18 to 65. Amplified TCR beta CDR3 regions came from RNA transcripts. Researchers ran a first-round RT-PCR on the TCR CDR3 using the HTBI primer set. From the multiplex PCR reads, TCRdb called clonotypes with MiXCR, one entry per CDR3 protein. The data show 550,000 to 850,000 distinct CDR3 sequences, around a sixth seen once. V was pared by 6 bases and J by 8 bases, with 17 bases between. Germline CDR1 SGHRS, CDR2 YFSETQ. The CDR3 length is 13 residues.

The sample was blood. The origin of this receptor is a woman between 50 and 59 years old with Graves' hyperthyroidism that later progressed to Graves' ophthalmopathy. V gene TRBV5-1 combines with J gene TRBJ1-2; D gene unclear. The CDR3 loop is CASTTEDLRGYTF. The CDR3, as DNA: TGCGCCAGCACGACCGAGGACCTGCGGGGCTACACCTTC.